The next 31 T cell receptor beta chains were all read from a single sample in a study of T-cell memory formation after mild COVID-19. TCRdb fed the 5' RACE reads into MiXCR, producing one record per CDR3 protein. Of 550,000 to 600,000 distinct CDR3 sequences listed, less than 25% are singletons. The sequencing input was PBMCs or a T cell subset sorted from them (not recorded which). Receptors were obtained from an adult woman who had mild COVID-19 (a few samples of this study predate the infection). Cell type and time point are not known.

The chain employs TRBV6-2 or TRBV6-3 and TRBJ2-3; possibly TRBD2 for D (6 bases). From germline, CDR1 is MNHEY and CDR2 SVGEGT. The CDR3 loop spans 17 amino acids. Trimming pared 2 bases from V and 3 bases from J, leaving 18 bases between. Written as DNA, the CDR3 is TGTGCCAGCAGTTACGCAACGAGAGGGAGGAGGACAGATACGCAGTATTTT. The encoded protein is CASSYATRGRRTDTQYF.

This clonotype was seen only a few times. The chain has TRBV27 and TRBJ1-1; D is unresolved. This CDR3 is 15 amino acids long. Trimming stripped 4 bases from V and 1 base from J, with 13 bases between. Germline CDR1 MNHEY, CDR2 SMNVEV (reference sequence). CDR3 DNA sequence: TGTGCCAGCAGTTCTTATTACGACGGGAACACTGAAGCTTTCTTT. Protein: CASSSYYDGNTEAFF.

The rearrangement joins TRBV9 to TRBJ2-1; 8 bases align to TRBD2. The CDR3 contains 15 residues. Germline V gene sequence: CDR1 SGDLS, CDR2 YYNGEE. The V and J ends lost 2 bases and 1 base, in that order; junction bases with no gene match: 2. As DNA, the CDR3 is TGTGCCAGCAGCGTTAGCGGGGCTTCCTACAATGAGCAGTTCTTC. The encoded protein is CASSVSGASYNEQFF.

The chain couples TRBV19 to TRBJ2-1, with D perhaps being TRBD1 or TRBD2 (5 bases each). Per the germline V gene, CDR1 is LNHDA and CDR2 is SQIVND (reference sequence). There are 18 residues in the CDR3. The V end lost 7 bases, the J end lost 0 bases, and 22 bases lay between the germline ends. The CDR3 sequence is CASTLEGPRQSSYNEQFF. The DNA of the CDR3 is TGTGCCAGTACCCTAGAGGGACCCAGGCAGAGCTCCTACAATGAGCAGTTCTTC.

This chain links TRBV10-3 with TRBJ2-1; a possible D gene is TRBD1 (5 bases). Per germline, CDR1 ENHRY and CDR2 SYGVKD. Trimming took 3 bases from V and 5 from J, leaving 11 bases between them. The CDR3 sequence is 14 residues long. CDR3 sequence: CAISDGIGDNEQFF. CDR3 nucleotide sequence: TGTGCCATCAGTGATGGGATAGGGGACAATGAGCAGTTCTTC.

V usage is TRBV12-3 or TRBV12-4 and J usage is TRBJ1-3; no reliable D call. Trimming cost V 4 bases and J 0 bases, with 25 bases left between them. CDR3 length equals 20 residues. CDR3 sequence: CASSSHEVGRFRSSGNTIYF. For the CDR3, the DNA is TGTGCCAGCAGTTCCCACGAGGTCGGGAGGTTTCGAAGCTCTGGAAACACCATATATTTT.

This chain uses TRBV9 with TRBJ2-1; D is ambiguous. The CDR3 is 16 amino acids. The germline V gene encodes CDR1 SGDLS and CDR2 YYNGEE. Trimming took 0 bases from V and 0 from J, leaving 10 bases between them. The CDR3 DNA reads as TGTGCCAGCAGCGTAGATACGGGTCACTCCTACAATGAGCAGTTCTTC. Protein product: CASSVDTGHSYNEQFF.

This clonotype was detected once. V and J are TRBV9 and TRBJ2-6; D not resolved. This CDR3 contains 17 residues. Trimming stripped 4 bases from V and 0 bases from J, with 14 bases between. Germline V gene lookup returns CDR1 SGDLS and CDR2 YYNGEE. CDR3 loop: CASSPPGHNSGANVLTF. CDR3 nucleotides: TGTGCCAGCAGCCCCCCGGGCCATAACTCTGGGGCCAACGTCCTGACTTTC.

The chain couples TRBV20-1 to TRBJ2-3; weak D call: TRBD2 (6 bases). The CDR3 spans 14 residues. CDR1 DFQATT and CDR2 SNEGSKA come from the germline V gene (reference sequence). V gave up 7 bases and J gave up 2 bases, with 16 bases separating them. In DNA, the CDR3 is TGCAGTGGTGCGGCGGGGTGGGTCACAGATACGCAGTATTTT. It is translated as CSGAAGWVTDTQYF.

This chain uses TRBV15 with TRBJ2-3; 8 positions match TRBD1. V shed 9 bases, J shed 1 base, and the junction held 6 bases outside the gene matches. The CDR3 spans 14 residues. Germline lookup yields CDR1 LNHNV and CDR2 YYDKDF (reference sequence). The CDR3 DNA reads TGTGCCACTAGACAGGGGATGGGCACAGATACGCAGTATTTT. It encodes CATRQGMGTDTQYF.

The rearrangement uses TRBV5-6 and TRBJ2-5; 7 nucleotides agree with TRBD1. The CDR3 is 13 amino acids. The V and J ends lost 5 bases and 7 bases, in that order; junction bases with no gene match: 8. Per the germline V gene, CDR1 is SGHDT and CDR2 is YYEEEE. The CDR3 is CASRITGDGTQYF. As DNA, the CDR3 is TGTGCCAGCAGGATAACAGGGGATGGGACCCAGTACTTC.

The J gene is TRBJ2-1, the V gene TRBV15; D gene uncertain. The CDR3 is made up of 11 amino acids. The ends were cut back, 3 bases at V and 12 bases at J, with 9 bases in the middle. Germline V gene sequence: CDR1 LNHNV, CDR2 YYDKDF (reference sequence). CDR3 in amino acids: CATSSRVAQFF. The DNA for the CDR3 is TGTGCCACCAGCAGCCGGGTCGCGCAGTTCTTC.

The rearrangement links TRBV18 to TRBJ2-5; 7 nucleotides agree with TRBD1. Germline V CDR1 and CDR2: KGHSH, LQKENI. The CDR3 runs 14 residues. V shed 2 bases and J 3 bases; nucleotides not matched to a gene: 3. CDR3 sequence: CASSPDRVKETQYF. The CDR3 coding sequence is TGTGCCAGCTCACCAGACAGGGTTAAAGAGACCCAGTACTTC.

This clonotype has a handful of counts. This sequence joins TRBV12-5 and TRBJ2-1, with D possibly matching TRBD2 (6 bases). The ends were cut back, 6 bases at V and 9 bases at J, with 12 bases in the middle. CDR3 length: 12 amino acids. From germline, CDR1 is LGHNT and CDR2 FRNRAP. The CDR3 sequence is CASGRLGGEQFF. The CDR3, as DNA: TGTGCTAGTGGCCGGCTGGGGGGTGAGCAGTTCTTC.

This sequence joins TRBV25-1 and TRBJ1-1; 8 nucleotides line up with TRBD1. V was pared by 7 bases and J by 4 bases, with 8 bases of the junction left unmatched. Per germline, CDR1 MGHDK and CDR2 SYGVNS. The CDR3 extends over 14 amino acids. CDR3 bases: TGTGCCAGCACAATAACAGGGGGTACCACTGAAGCTTTCTTT. The encoded protein is CASTITGGTTEAFF.

This clonotype showed up just a few times. CDR3 in DNA: TGCAGTGCGGGCGCGGGAGGCAGCACAGATACGCAGTATTTT. It codes for CSAGAGGSTDTQYF. The V call is TRBV20-1, the J call TRBJ2-3; 8 positions match TRBD2. The CDR3 sequence is 14 residues long. Germline V gene sequence: CDR1 DFQATT, CDR2 SNEGSKA (reference sequence). V shed 6 bases, J shed 0 bases, and the junction held 5 bases outside the gene matches.

In its sample, this clonotype was seen a few times. The chain combines TRBV20-1 with TRBJ2-2, with TRBD2 matching over 8 bases. Germline V gene lookup returns CDR1 DFQATT and CDR2 SNEGSKA (reference sequence). The CDR3 extends over 16 amino acids. V gave up 0 bases and J gave up 2 bases; unmatched junction bases: 5. In nucleotides, the CDR3 is TGCAGTGCTAGAGACGGGAGGGCCCGTAACACCGGGGAGCTGTTTTTT. Amino acid sequence: CSARDGRARNTGELFF.

The chain couples TRBV7-9 to TRBJ2-1; possibly TRBD2 for D (6 bases). Trimming stripped 6 bases from V and 5 bases from J, with 11 bases between. Looked up from germline, CDR1 is SEHNR and CDR2 is FQNEAQ (reference sequence). The CDR3 has 13 residues. The CDR3 nucleotides read TGTGCCAGCAGGACCCCGGGGGACAATGAGCAGTTCTTC. The encoded protein is CASRTPGDNEQFF.

V and J are TRBV20-1 and TRBJ1-1, with D perhaps matching TRBD1 (5 bases). CDR1 and CDR2 from the germline V gene are DFQATT and SNEGSKA (reference sequence). Trimming stripped 7 bases from V and 0 bases from J, with 9 bases between. The CDR3 has 12 residues. CDR3 sequence (DNA): TGCAGTGGGTCGACAGTGAACACTGAAGCTTTCTTT. It encodes CSGSTVNTEAFF.

CDR3 sequence reads: CATSDTGLAGRSGELFF. The CDR3 nucleotides are TGTGCCACCAGTGATACCGGACTAGCGGGGAGATCCGGGGAGCTGTTTTTT. The chain recombines TRBV24-1 with TRBJ2-2; 12 bases fit TRBD2. Losses at the gene ends were 3 bases for V and 6 bases for J; bases not matched to a gene: 7. Germline V gene lookup returns CDR1 KGHDR and CDR2 SFDVKD. The CDR3 runs 17 residues.

The gene calls are TRBV12-3 or TRBV12-4 and TRBJ1-2; D unclear. V lost 3 bases and J lost 5, with 16 bases in between. This CDR3 is built from 15 residues. CDR3 bases: TGTGCCAGCAGTTTGAGTCTCCCGGTTGGGTATGGCTACACCTTC. Translated, it gives CASSLSLPVGYGYTF.

This clonotype was found many times. The chain has TRBV4-1 and TRBJ2-7, with a tentative D call TRBD2 (7 bases). Looked up from germline, CDR1 is MGHRA and CDR2 is YSYEKL. CDR3 size: 15 residues. Trimming shortened V by 0 bases and J by 4 bases, and 13 bases separated the two germline ends. CDR3 loop: CASSQEGASGYEQYF. In DNA form, the CDR3 reads TGCGCCAGCAGCCAAGAGGGGGCTAGCGGATACGAGCAGTACTTC.

The chain is built from TRBV25-1 and TRBJ1-1; the match to TRBD1 covers 9 bases. The V gene end was trimmed by 3 bases and the J gene end by 6 bases; junction bases not matched to a gene: 8. Germline-derived CDR1 and CDR2 are MGHDK and SYGVNS. There are 15 residues in the CDR3. CDR3 in DNA: TGTGCCAGCAGTGAGGATCACAGGGGGCAGGCTGAAGCTTTCTTT. Translating gives CASSEDHRGQAEAFF.

This clonotype was seen a handful of times. CDR3: CASRPDRLSTGELFF. Written as DNA, the CDR3 is TGTGCCAGCAGACCCGACAGGTTGTCCACCGGGGAGCTGTTTTTT. The chain joins TRBV12-3 or TRBV12-4 to TRBJ2-2; D might be TRBD1 (6 bases). Between the trimmed V and J ends, which lost 6 bases and 4 bases, there was a span of 15 bases. The CDR3 has 15 residues.

This clonotype appeared a few times. The chain has TRBV6-5 and TRBJ1-2; TRBD1 agrees at 12 bases. Germline lookup yields CDR1 MNHEY and CDR2 SVGAGI. This CDR3 region has 16 residues. J was trimmed by 5 bases and V by 5 bases; bases with no gene match: 9. The CDR3 region has the DNA TGTGCCAGCAGTCCCGGGACAGGGGGCGCCGGATATGGCTACACCTTC. Amino acids: CASSPGTGGAGYGYTF.

The chain combines TRBV7-9 with TRBJ2-3; D is perhaps TRBD2 (6 bases). V lost 10 bases to trimming and J lost 4 bases, with 18 bases between them. Germline CDR1 SEHNR, CDR2 FQNEAQ (reference sequence). CDR3 length: 14 amino acids. CDR3 nucleotide sequence: TGTGCCACAGACACCCGGGAGTGGGCAGATACGCAGTATTTT. It encodes CATDTREWADTQYF.

The chain couples TRBV7-9 to TRBJ1-1; D unresolved. Trimming left V 2 bases short and J 1 base short, with 8 bases between. There are 14 residues in the CDR3. The germline V gene encodes CDR1 SEHNR and CDR2 FQNEAQ (reference sequence). CDR3 residues: CASSLYGENTEAFF. CDR3 DNA: TGTGCCAGCAGCTTATATGGGGAGAACACTGAAGCTTTCTTT.

The chain uses TRBV6-5 and TRBJ2-2; D gene unclear. The germline gives CDR1 MNHEY, CDR2 SVGAGI. The CDR3 spans 13 residues. With 5 bases removed from V and 7 bases from J, the gap between germline ends came to 11 bases. This CDR3 is CASSTRPGGELFF. CDR3 bases: TGTGCCAGCAGTACGAGGCCCGGCGGGGAGCTGTTTTTT.

This clonotype was found a few times. The V gene is TRBV5-1, the J gene TRBJ2-7; D gene uncertain. This CDR3 is built from 15 residues. Looked up from germline, CDR1 is SGHRS and CDR2 is YFSETQ. Trimming took 0 bases from V and 2 from J, leaving 12 bases between them. CDR3 sequence: CASSLVGGYTYEQYF. The CDR3 bases are TGCGCCAGCAGCTTGGTGGGCGGATACACCTACGAGCAGTACTTC. The full variable domain, its missing parts supplied by reference TRBV5-1 and TRBJ2-7, is KAGVTQTPRYLIKTRGQQVTLSCSPISGHRSVSWYQQTPGQGLQFLFEYFSETQRNKGNFPGRFSGRQFSNSRSEMNVSTLELGDSALYLCASSLVGGYTYEQYFGPGTRLTVT.

The rearrangement links TRBV7-9 to TRBJ2-3, with D tentatively TRBD2 (5 bases). Trimming removed 5 bases from V and 2 bases from J, with 20 bases in between. This CDR3 is 17 amino acids long. Germline V CDR1 and CDR2: SEHNR, FQNEAQ (reference sequence). The CDR3 is CASSPREETGSTDTQYF. The CDR3 DNA reads as TGTGCCAGCAGCCCCCGGGAAGAAACGGGATCCACAGATACGCAGTATTTT.

In its sample, this clonotype was seen many times. The chain recombines TRBV5-1 with TRBJ1-2, with D hard to call. Germline V CDR1 and CDR2: SGHRS, YFSETQ. V gave up 4 bases and J gave up 13 bases, with 17 bases separating them. This CDR3 has 12 residues. Here the CDR3 reads CASSPEDGSSTF. CDR3 coding DNA: TGCGCCAGCAGCCCGGAAGACGGCAGTAGCACCTTC.